These 19 T cell receptor beta chains were sequenced from one sample in a study of T cell changes during pregnancy in multiple sclerosis. Assay: immunoSEQ multiplex PCR; the TCRdb copy retains only in-frame clones and omits some. The sample has 45,000 to 65,000 clones, 94% seen once. The sample in question was CD8+ T cells from peripheral blood mononuclear cells, obtained in the third trimester of pregnancy. The receptor set was obtained from a female donor with multiple sclerosis, enrolled in a pregnancy study.

This sequence joins TRBV4-1 and TRBJ2-7; 11 bases line up with TRBD1. Trimming at V came to 1 base and at J to 5 bases, leaving 7 bases not matched to a gene. CDR1 and CDR2 from the germline V gene are MGHRA and YSYEKL. This CDR3 has 16 residues. The CDR3 region is CASSQGPGQGVDEQYF. The CDR3 DNA reads as TGCGCCAGCAGCCAAGGGCCGGGACAGGGGGTTGACGAGCAGTACTTC.

This clone occurred once. This chain connects TRBV30 to TRBJ1-2; D is ambiguous. Germline values: CDR1 GTSNPN, CDR2 SVGIG (reference sequence). V gave up 0 bases and J gave up 6 bases, with 17 bases separating them. CDR3 length: 15 residues. CDR3 bases: TGTGCCTGGAGTGTTCGATGGGGAGATGAAAATGGCTACACCTTC. This gives the protein CAWSVRWGDENGYTF.

J is TRBJ2-7 and V is TRBV5-6; the match to TRBD2 covers 7 bases. After removal of 5 bases from V and 5 bases from J, the junction contained 4 bases not matched to a gene. The CDR3 runs 12 residues. Germline V lookup: CDR1 SGHDT, CDR2 YYEEEE. CDR3 in amino acids: CASRAGVHEQYF. CDR3 DNA sequence: TGTGCCAGCAGGGCGGGGGTCCACGAGCAGTACTTC.

The CDR3 spells CASTLLTESSYGYTF. The CDR3 DNA reads as TGTGCCAGCACCCTCCTGACAGAAAGCTCCTATGGCTACACCTTC. V and J are TRBV28 and TRBJ1-2; possibly TRBD1 for D (5 bases). The V gene's germline CDR1 is MDHEN and CDR2 SYDVKM. This CDR3 has 15 amino acids. Deletions cut 7 bases from V and 4 bases from J, with 19 bases between.

The rearrangement joins TRBV6-4 to TRBJ2-1; TRBD2 matches 7 bases. The CDR3 extends over 15 amino acids. From germline, CDR1 is MRHNA and CDR2 SNTAGT. V shed 0 bases, J shed 7 bases, and the junction held 6 bases outside the gene matches. In DNA, the CDR3 is TGTGCCAGCAGTGACTCTTCCGGTAGCGGGAATGAGCAGTTCTTC. Protein product: CASSDSSGSGNEQFF.

V and J are TRBV7-9 and TRBJ1-2, with 9 nucleotides matching TRBD1. This CDR3 is built from 14 residues. Losses at the gene ends were 3 bases for V and 6 bases for J; bases not matched to a gene: 5. CDR1 is SEHNR and CDR2 is FQNEAQ in the germline V gene (reference sequence). CDR3 sequence: CASSFGTGMNGYTF. The CDR3 DNA follows: TGTGCCAGCAGCTTCGGGACAGGGATGAATGGCTACACCTTC. Using reference TRBV7-9 and TRBJ1-2 for the parts outside the CDR3, the full variable domain is DTGVSQNPRHKITKRGQNVTFRCDPISEHNRLYWYRQTLGQGPEFLTYFQNEAQLEKSRLLSDRFSAERPKGSFSTLEIQRTEQGDSAMYLCASSFGTGMNGYTFGSGTRLTVV.

The V call is TRBV9, the J call TRBJ1-1; D is possibly TRBD1 (5 bases). CDR1 is SGDLS, CDR2 YYNGEE, per germline. The CDR3 consists of 14 residues. The V gene lost 4 bases and the J gene lost 6 bases, with 16 bases spanning the gap. This chain's CDR3 is CASSLMGLAPEAFF. The CDR3 region has the DNA TGTGCCAGCAGCCTGATGGGGCTTGCACCTGAAGCTTTCTTT.

This sequence joins TRBV28 and TRBJ2-6; tentatively, D is TRBD1 (5 bases). The CDR3 sequence is 15 residues long. CDR1 and CDR2 (germline): MDHEN, SYDVKM. V was pared by 3 bases and J by 0 bases, with 6 bases between. In nucleotides, the CDR3 is TGTGCCAGCAGTTTCCAGGGCTCTGGGGCCAACGTCCTGACTTTC. As protein: CASSFQGSGANVLTF.

V usage is TRBV27 and J usage is TRBJ2-7, with 7 bases aligning to TRBD2. Germline CDR1 is MNHEY and CDR2 is SMNVEV (reference sequence). Trimming at V came to 5 bases and at J to 6 bases, leaving 4 bases not matched to a gene. The CDR3 runs 12 residues. This CDR3 is CASSPRGGEQYF. The CDR3, as DNA: TGTGCCAGCAGTCCCCGCGGGGGCGAGCAGTACTTC.

The rearrangement uses TRBV5-1 and TRBJ2-5; TRBD1 agrees at 10 bases. The germline V gene has CDR1 SGHRS and CDR2 YFSETQ. Trimming at V came to 3 bases and at J to 5 bases, leaving 10 bases not matched to a gene. The CDR3 runs 16 residues. In nucleotides, the CDR3 is TGCGCCAGCAGCTCTGGACAGGGGGGGGTTGAGGAGACCCAGTACTTC. Its protein is CASSSGQGGVEETQYF.

In DNA form, the CDR3 reads TGTGCCAGCAGCGATTGGGACTCCGTCGGCAATGAGCAGTTCTTC. Protein product: CASSDWDSVGNEQFF. The genes are TRBV12-1 and TRBJ2-1; the D call in the table, TRBD2, was not verified against the DNA. TRBV12-1 is flagged as a pseudogene. There are 15 residues in the CDR3.

The chain links TRBV6-5 to TRBJ2-4; a weak D match, TRBD1 (6 bases). Trimming pared 0 bases from V and 1 base from J, leaving 10 bases between. CDR3 length equals 16 residues. Germline CDR1 MNHEY, CDR2 SVGAGI. The CDR3: CASSYSWDTAKNIQYF. The DNA of the CDR3 is TGTGCCAGCAGTTACTCGTGGGACACCGCCAAAAACATTCAGTACTTC.

CDR3 sequence reads: CASSYSGGNQPQHF. DNA of the CDR3: TGTGCCAGCAGTTACTCAGGGGGGAATCAGCCCCAGCATTTT. This rearrangement joins TRBV27 to TRBJ1-5; 7 bases map to TRBD1. The CDR3 runs 14 residues. Germline loops: CDR1 MNHEY, CDR2 SMNVEV (reference sequence). After removal of 4 bases from V and 4 bases from J, the junction contained 4 bases not matched to a gene.

V gene TRBV7-7 combines with J gene TRBJ2-3, with D unclear. The CDR3 covers 13 residues. The V end lost 5 bases, the J end lost 3 bases, and 9 bases lay between the germline ends. CDR1 is SSHAT, CDR2 FNYEAQ, per germline (reference sequence). This CDR3 is CASSPGPTDTQYF. CDR3 sequence (DNA): TGTGCCAGCAGCCCTGGGCCAACAGATACGCAGTATTTT.

This chain joins TRBV11-2 and TRBJ2-3; D is possibly TRBD2 (5 bases). With 10 bases removed from V and 5 bases from J, the gap between germline ends came to 10 bases. The CDR3 extends over 11 amino acids. Germline values: CDR1 SGHAT, CDR2 FQNNGV. The CDR3 DNA reads TGTGCCACCCAGGCGGGAGATACGCAGTATTTT. It encodes CATQAGDTQYF.

The chain uses TRBV7-6 and TRBJ2-2, with TRBD2 matching 8 bases. Trimming removed 1 base from V and 4 bases from J; junction bases left unmatched: 8. The CDR3 runs to 17 residues. CDR1 and CDR2 from the germline V gene are SGHVS and FNYEAQ. Here the CDR3 DNA reads TGTGCCAGCAGCTTAGGGCGGGCTAGCGGGTTCACCGGGGAGCTGTTTTTT. Its protein product is CASSLGRASGFTGELFF.

The chain uses TRBV11-2 and TRBJ2-5; tentatively, D is TRBD1 (5 bases). Trimming left V 5 bases short and J 7 bases short, with 8 bases between. Germline V CDR1 and CDR2: SGHAT, FQNNGV. The CDR3 spans 11 residues. The CDR3 nucleotides read TGTGCCAGCAGCGCCAGGGCGACCCAGTACTTC. The encoded protein is CASSARATQYF.

The chain uses TRBV16 and TRBJ2-1; D not resolved. Germline V CDR1 and CDR2: KGHSY, FQNENV. The CDR3 is made up of 14 amino acids. Trimming took off 4 bases at V and 5 bases at J, with 12 bases between the two ends. The CDR3 region is CASSLADKDNEQFF. CDR3 in DNA: TGTGCCAGCAGCCTCGCCGACAAGGACAATGAGCAGTTCTTC.

The chain has TRBV19 and TRBJ2-7; D perhaps matches TRBD1 (6 bases). Trimming shortened V by 8 bases and J by 1 base, and 12 bases separated the two germline ends. The CDR3 loop spans 13 amino acids. Germline CDR1 and CDR2: LNHDA and SQIVND (reference sequence). The CDR3 region is CASASRGSYEQYF. CDR3 DNA: TGTGCCAGTGCCTCCAGGGGATCCTACGAGCAGTACTTC.